This TCR beta chain was sequenced in a study of Tregs in tolerant kidney transplant recipients. Overall study findings and caveats: Some patients' samples used different primers over time, so nucleotide sequences weren't comparable. Activated donor B cell expansion appeared to reveal the most relevant donor-specific TCRbeta repertoire. Biological reproducibility was not directly addressed, but technical replication error appeared minimal.

Recipients received nonmyeloablative bone marrow transplants from related graft donors, with transient mixed chimerism. Thawed PBMCs were FACS-sorted into unstimulated CD4+CD25+CD127- regulatory T cells, CD4+CD25- non-regulatory cells, CD4 and CD8 cells. Comment on this clone: Its antigen is still unknown.

Assay used: immunoSEQ multiplex PCR; TCRdb lists only in-frame clones, some missing. The sample has 65,000 to 85,000 clones; around nine tenths are singletons. The germline V gene encodes CDR1 LNHDA and CDR2 SQIVND (reference sequence). J was trimmed by 2 bases and V by 1 base; bases with no gene match: 1. CDR3 size: 15 residues. Sequencing was performed on CD4+ T cells from blood (PBMCs), taken 24 months after the transplant. This receptor was taken from a human patient who received a combined kidney and bone marrow transplant. Some T cells may be graft donor cells. The chain couples TRBV19 to TRBJ2-5, with TRBD2 identical over 10 bases. The CDR3 sequence: CASSIVSGRQETQYF. The CDR3 DNA reads as TGTGCCAGTAGTATAGTTAGCGGGAGGCAAGAGACCCAGTACTTC.